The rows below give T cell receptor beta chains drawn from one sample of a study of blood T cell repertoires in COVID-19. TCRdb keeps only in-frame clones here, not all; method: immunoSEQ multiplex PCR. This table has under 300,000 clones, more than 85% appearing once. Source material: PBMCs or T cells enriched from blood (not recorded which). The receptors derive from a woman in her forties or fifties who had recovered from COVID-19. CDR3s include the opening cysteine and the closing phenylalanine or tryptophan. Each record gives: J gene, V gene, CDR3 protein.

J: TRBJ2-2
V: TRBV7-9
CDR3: CASGPILAGGPAGELFF

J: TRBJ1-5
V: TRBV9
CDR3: CASSVGPLGQPQHF

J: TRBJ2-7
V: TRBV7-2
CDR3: CASSTVSTESYEQYF

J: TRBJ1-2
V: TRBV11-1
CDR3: CASSRGQGYNYGYTF

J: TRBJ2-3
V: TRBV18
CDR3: CASSPSIGDTQYF

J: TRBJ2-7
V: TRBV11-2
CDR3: CASSLVRGLFPYEQYF

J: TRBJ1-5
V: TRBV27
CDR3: CASSLAGLNQPQHF

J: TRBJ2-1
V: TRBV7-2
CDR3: CASSLVSRGYNEQFF

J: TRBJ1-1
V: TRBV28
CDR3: CASRGSGTEAFF

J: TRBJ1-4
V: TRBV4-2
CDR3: CASSQVWGRDEKLFF

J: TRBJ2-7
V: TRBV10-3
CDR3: CAISDVNF

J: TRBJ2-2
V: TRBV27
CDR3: CASSLNPSGRAGELFF

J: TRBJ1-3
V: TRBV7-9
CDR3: CASSYPGQSSGNTIYF

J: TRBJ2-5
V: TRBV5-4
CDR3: CASSLGGLARETQYF

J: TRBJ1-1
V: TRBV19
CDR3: CASSDSWTGRTEAFF

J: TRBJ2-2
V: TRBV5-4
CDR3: CASSSRQEDTGELFF

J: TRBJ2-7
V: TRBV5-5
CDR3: CASSLALAGGHLYEQYF

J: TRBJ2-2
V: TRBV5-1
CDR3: CASSRQPGLAGDDTGELFF

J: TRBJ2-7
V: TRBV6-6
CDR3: CASTRDNRYEQYF

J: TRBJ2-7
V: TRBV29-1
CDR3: CSVVSGSSGEQYF

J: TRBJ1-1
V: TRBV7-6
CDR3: CASSPRQGVNTEAFF

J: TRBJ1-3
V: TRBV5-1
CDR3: CASSLAPGSGNTIYF

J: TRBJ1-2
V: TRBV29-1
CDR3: CSVPTGKHGYTF

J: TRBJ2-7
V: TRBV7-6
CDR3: CASSLVQWEQYF

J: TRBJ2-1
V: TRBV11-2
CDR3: CASSSSLSGALSYNEQFF

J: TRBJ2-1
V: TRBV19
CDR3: CASSIDPRGNEQFF

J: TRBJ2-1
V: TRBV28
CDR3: CASSLRSLDNEQFF

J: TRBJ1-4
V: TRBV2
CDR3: CASTGGLLEKLFF

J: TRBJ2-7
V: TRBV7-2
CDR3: CASSYRGVYEQYF

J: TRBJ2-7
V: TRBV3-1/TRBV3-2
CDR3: CASSQYPGQSYEQYF

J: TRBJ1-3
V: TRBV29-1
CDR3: CSAQEGTSSGNTIYF